The T cell receptor beta chain described here comes from a study of T-cell memory formation after mild COVID-19. One entry per CDR3 protein, called by TCRdb with MiXCR from the 5' RACE reads. The table includes about 260,000 distinct CDR3 sequences, roughly 8.2% detected once. The junction had 5 bases not matched to a gene; V was cut back by 3 bases and J by 0 bases. The V gene's germline CDR1 is SGHDN and CDR2 FVKESK. The CDR3 has 17 amino acids. Study results and caveats: CD4+ contracting clones lay mainly in CM and EM, CD8+ ones in EMRA.

This clonotype was seen at least ten times. Its antigen is as yet unknown. V is TRBV14 and J is TRBJ2-3; 11 nucleotides match TRBD2. Input material: PBMCs or a T cell subset sorted from them (not recorded which). This TCR came from a man younger than 35 who had mild COVID-19 (a few samples of this study predate the infection). Cell type and time point are not known. The CDR3 DNA is TGTGCCAGCAGCCATCGGACTAGCGGGTTAAGCACAGATACGCAGTATTTT. Translated: CASSHRTSGLSTDTQYF.